The entry below describes one T cell receptor beta chain. Trimming shortened V by 0 bases and J by 7 bases, and 7 bases separated the two germline ends. The CDR3 contains 13 residues. Germline CDR1 MGHRA, CDR2 YSYEKL. Clones were sequenced by immunoSEQ multiplex PCR, and TCRdb holds only the in-frame ones, with some missing. Of approximately 200,000 clones listed, roughly 94% are singletons. The entry originates in a study of blood T cell repertoires in COVID-19. One Seattle source followed patients from active infection through their disease course. Sequenced sample: peripheral blood. V and J are TRBV4-1 and TRBJ1-5; no reliable D call. This receptor was identified in a man in his thirties or forties with COVID-19, enrolled during active disease. Here the CDR3 DNA reads TGCGCCAGCAGCCAAGATGAGGCACAGCCCCAGCATTTT. It specifies CASSQDEAQPQHF.